A single sample is the source of the 24 T cell receptor beta chains below, sequenced in a study of Ad26.COV2.S vaccination and SARS-CoV-2 variants. Sample treatment: 15 to 20 received Ad26.COV2.S at low or high dose, single or two shots; five or six received placebo; per-sample allocation not given. Sampling was performed 63 days after the first vaccine or placebo injection. Sequenced by immunoSEQ multiplex PCR; TCRdb stores in-frame clones only, minus some. The top ten hold around 7.3% of the sample, which has roughly 410,000 clones, around four fifths seen once. The sequenced sample was peripheral blood, obtained in a trial of Ad26.COV2.S vaccine versus placebo. Receptors were obtained from a person between 18 and 59 years old who received the Ad26.COV2.S COVID-19 vaccine or a placebo.

J is TRBJ1-4 and V is TRBV5-4, with 7 nucleotides matching TRBD1. From germline, CDR1 is SGHNT and CDR2 YYREEE (reference sequence). The ends lost 3 bases at V and 0 bases at J; junction bases unmatched: 8. The CDR3 totals 17 residues. The CDR3 reads CASSWRGRGATNEKLFF. CDR3 coding DNA: TGTGCCAGCAGCTGGAGGGGGCGGGGAGCAACTAATGAAAAACTGTTTTTT.

Concerning this clone: Within the sample, other DNA sequences also encode this same CDR3. The rearrangement joins TRBV7-2 to TRBJ2-2; D is unresolved. V gave up 3 bases and J gave up 5 bases, with 4 bases separating them. This CDR3 contains 12 residues. The germline gives CDR1 SGHTA, CDR2 FQGNSA. The CDR3 coding sequence is TGTGCCAGCAGCTTCGTGACCGGGGAGCTGTTTTTT. It translates to CASSFVTGELFF.

V and J are TRBV7-3 and TRBJ2-3; TRBD2 agrees at 9 bases. Losses at the gene ends were 5 bases for V and 6 bases for J; bases not matched to a gene: 9. The CDR3 has 15 amino acids. Germline CDR1 and CDR2: SGHTA and FQGTGA. The CDR3 sequence is CASSPLPSGVDTQYF. CDR3 DNA: TGTGCCAGCAGCCCCTTACCTAGCGGGGTTGATACGCAGTATTTT.

This clone has only one observation. CDR3 residues: CASSFQNIRKLFF. In nucleotides, the CDR3 is TGTGCCAGCAGTTTTCAGAACATTAGAAAACTGTTTTTT. V is TRBV12-3 or TRBV12-4 and J is TRBJ1-4; D gene uncertain. The V end was cut by 3 bases, the J end by 10 bases, with 12 bases between. This CDR3 region has 13 residues.

The V and J genes are TRBV7-2 and TRBJ1-2, with D hard to call. Germline CDR1 and CDR2: SGHTA and FQGNSA. This CDR3 has 13 amino acids. The germline V and J ends were trimmed by 2 bases and 5 bases, with 9 bases remaining between them. The CDR3 DNA is TGTGCCAGCAGCTTATACAGAGATTATGGCTACACCTTC. This codes for CASSLYRDYGYTF.

The genes are TRBV3-1 (or the pseudogene TRBV3-2) and TRBJ1-2; TRBD1 might be the D (5 bases). Trimming took off 1 base at V and 2 bases at J, with 17 bases between the two ends. This CDR3 contains 17 residues. Germline loops: CDR1 LGHDT, CDR2 YNNKEL (reference sequence). This CDR3 reads CASSQVYGTSENYGYTF. The CDR3 bases are TGTGCCAGCAGCCAAGTATATGGGACGTCAGAGAACTATGGCTACACCTTC.

This chain joins TRBV24-1 and TRBJ1-1; no firm D call. The germline V gene encodes CDR1 KGHDR and CDR2 SFDVKD. Trimming removed 0 bases at V and 10 bases at J, with 8 bases between. The CDR3 sequence is 12 residues long. The chain's CDR3 is CATSDLQGRAFF. CDR3 DNA sequence: TGTGCCACCAGTGATTTGCAAGGGAGAGCTTTCTTT.

This clone was seen more than once but under ten times. The chain employs TRBV7-8 and TRBJ1-5; 10 bases match TRBD1. The CDR3 is 15 residues long. Trimming took 9 bases from V and 6 from J; bases not matched to a gene: 11. Looked up from germline, CDR1 is SGHVS and CDR2 is FQNEAQ. CDR3 residues: CASHQDRGVGQPQHF. The DNA for the CDR3 is TGTGCCAGTCATCAGGACAGGGGGGTTGGTCAGCCCCAGCATTTT.

The chain uses TRBV3-1 (or the pseudogene TRBV3-2) and TRBJ1-1, with D maybe TRBD1 (5 bases). The CDR3 length is 13 residues. The germline gives CDR1 LGHDT, CDR2 YNNKEL (reference sequence). The germline V and J ends were trimmed by 5 bases and 5 bases, with 12 bases remaining between them. The CDR3 DNA reads TGTGCCAGCAGCGGGGGGAGAAGGACTGAAGCTTTCTTT. Translated: CASSGGRRTEAFF.

This chain joins TRBV3-1 (or the pseudogene TRBV3-2) and TRBJ1-1; D might be TRBD1 (5 bases). Germline V gene lookup returns CDR1 LGHDT and CDR2 YNNKEL (reference sequence). The CDR3 contains 15 residues. Trimming cost V 3 bases and J 3 bases, with 14 bases left between them. CDR3 residues: CASSHLGARDTEAFF. The CDR3 bases are TGTGCCAGCAGCCACCTCGGGGCTCGCGACACTGAAGCTTTCTTT.

The V and J genes are TRBV5-5 and TRBJ2-7, with TRBD1 matching over 8 bases. This CDR3 has 14 residues. Trimming cost V 2 bases and J 4 bases; bases outside gene matches: 5. Germline CDR1 and CDR2: SGHKS and YYEKEE (reference sequence). In nucleotides, the CDR3 is TGTGCCAGCAGCTTCAACAGGGGGACGTACGAGCAGTACTTC. Translation: CASSFNRGTYEQYF.

The chain recombines TRBV19 with TRBJ1-5; D gene unclear. The germline CDR1 and CDR2 sequences are LNHDA and SQIVND (reference sequence). Trimming cost V 1 base and J 3 bases, with 10 bases left between them. This CDR3 spans 15 amino acids. CDR3 sequence: CASSIVGGINQPQHF. The CDR3 DNA sequence: TGTGCCAGTAGTATAGTCGGTGGTATCAATCAGCCCCAGCATTTT.

The chain couples TRBV13 to TRBJ2-7; no firm D call. The V end lost 4 bases, the J end lost 4 bases, and 14 bases lay between the germline ends. The CDR3 spans 14 residues. Germline-derived CDR1 and CDR2 are PRHDT and FYEKMQ (reference sequence). The CDR3: CASSSPVLAYEQYF. CDR3 in DNA: TGTGCCAGCAGCTCTCCTGTTCTGGCGTACGAGCAGTACTTC.

The count of this clone is one. The rearrangement joins TRBV9 to TRBJ2-1; 7 bases align to TRBD2. V lost 4 bases to trimming and J lost 1 base; unmatched junction nucleotides: 8. The CDR3 spans 16 residues. CDR1 is SGDLS and CDR2 is YYNGEE in the germline V gene. The CDR3 is CASSPKLAPSYNEQFF. The CDR3 DNA sequence: TGTGCCAGCAGCCCCAAACTAGCGCCGTCCTACAATGAGCAGTTCTTC.

V is TRBV7-9 and J is TRBJ1-4; 8 bases map to TRBD1. The CDR3 has 16 residues. The V gene end was trimmed by 5 bases and the J gene end by 1 base; junction bases not matched to a gene: 6. Per the germline V gene, CDR1 is SEHNR and CDR2 is FQNEAQ (reference sequence). Written as DNA, the CDR3 is TGTGCCAGCAGCAAAACAGGGGGTGGAACTAATGAAAAACTGTTTTTT. This gives the protein CASSKTGGGTNEKLFF.

The J gene is TRBJ2-1, the V gene TRBV28; maybe TRBD1 (6 bases). The germline CDR1 and CDR2 sequences are MDHEN and SYDVKM. The CDR3 is made up of 14 amino acids. Between the trimmed V and J ends, which lost 3 bases and 8 bases, there was a span of 14 bases. The CDR3 sequence: CASSFGGPGDEQFF. The CDR3 coding sequence is TGTGCCAGCAGTTTTGGGGGCCCAGGGGATGAGCAGTTCTTC.

This rearrangement joins TRBV11-2 to TRBJ1-2; D unclear. V lost 4 bases, J lost 4 bases, and 16 bases lay in between. CDR1 and CDR2 (germline): SGHAT, FQNNGV. The CDR3 length is 15 residues. In DNA form, the CDR3 reads TGTGCCAGCAGCTCTTCAGCTTTGATTTCCTATGGCTACACCTTC. It translates to CASSSSALISYGYTF. Supplemented by reference TRBV11-2 and TRBJ1-2, the full variable domain reads EAGVAQSPRYKIIEKRQSVAFWCNPISGHATLYWYQQILGQGPKLLIQFQNNGVVDDSQLPKDRFSAERLKGVDSTLKIQPAKLEDSAVYLCASSSSALISYGYTFGSGTRLTVV.

The CDR3 loop reads CASSQSDGLGDYEQYF. In DNA form, the CDR3 reads TGTGCCAGCAGCCAGAGCGACGGACTGGGGGACTACGAGCAGTACTTC. The chain is built from TRBV4-2 and TRBJ2-7; the D gene could be TRBD1 or TRBD2 (5 bases each). The ends were cut back, 3 bases at V and 3 bases at J, with 18 bases in the middle. This CDR3 has 16 amino acids. The germline V gene has CDR1 LGHNA and CDR2 YNFKEQ.

This clone has just one count. The chain couples TRBV25-1 to TRBJ1-2, with D hard to call. Germline V gene data show CDR1 as MGHDK and CDR2 as SYGVNS. V was pared by 4 bases and J by 8 bases, with 8 bases between. The CDR3 runs 11 residues. CDR3 protein: CASSGMRGYTF. CDR3 in DNA: TGTGCCAGCAGTGGGATGAGGGGCTACACCTTC.

Notes on this clone: In the same sample, other DNA sequences code for this CDR3. The genes are TRBV2 and TRBJ2-7, with D maybe TRBD1 (5 bases). This CDR3 has 12 residues. The germline V gene encodes CDR1 SNHLY and CDR2 FYNNEI. V lost 4 bases and J lost 3, with 7 bases in between. The CDR3 nucleotides read TGTGCCAGCAGTGGTCAGGGCTACGAGCAGTACTTC. Its translation: CASSGQGYEQYF. The variable domain in full, with the rest retrieved from reference TRBV2 and TRBJ2-7, is EPEVTQTPSHQVTQMGQEVILRCVPISNHLYFYWYRQILGQKVEFLVSFYNNEISEKSEIFDDQFSVERPDGSNFTLKIRSTKLEDSAMYFCASSGQGYEQYFGPGTRLTVT.

This rearrangement joins TRBV29-1 to TRBJ1-1; 9 nucleotides agree with TRBD1. Germline trimming cut 6 bases from V and 2 bases from J; bases unmatched to any gene: 4. Germline values: CDR1 SQVTM, CDR2 ANQGSEA. The CDR3 runs 13 residues. CDR3 protein: CSVTDRGNTEAFF. CDR3 nucleotide sequence: TGCAGCGTGACGGACAGGGGAAACACTGAAGCTTTCTTT.

As to this clone: Other DNA sequences in this specimen translate into the identical CDR3. The rearrangement joins TRBV5-4 to TRBJ1-4, with 8 positions matching TRBD1. There are 14 residues in the CDR3. J lost 7 bases, V lost 0 bases, and 2 bases had no gene match. Germline CDR1 is SGHNT and CDR2 is YYREEE (reference sequence). The chain's CDR3 is CASSLAGGSEKLFF. The DNA of the CDR3 is TGTGCCAGCAGCTTGGCAGGGGGCTCTGAAAAACTGTTTTTT.

This clone was recorded a few times. The chain combines TRBV4-2 with TRBJ1-5; possibly TRBD1 for D (5 bases). The CDR3 is 17 residues long. Trimming stripped 4 bases from V and 7 bases from J, with 23 bases between. Germline loops: CDR1 LGHNA, CDR2 YNFKEQ. Written as DNA, the CDR3 is TGTGCCAGCAGCCTATACCCAGTACGGGGGAGCAGCCAGCCCCAGCATTTT. Its translation: CASSLYPVRGSSQPQHF.

The genes are TRBV10-3 and TRBJ1-1; maybe TRBD1 (5 bases). CDR3 length equals 12 residues. The V and J ends lost 8 bases and 7 bases respectively, with 14 bases between them. Germline assignment: CDR1 ENHRY and CDR2 SYGVKD. In DNA, the CDR3 is TGTGCCATCGAGGAAGGGGAGGGTGAAGCTTTCTTT. It translates to CAIEEGEGEAFF.